Below are 24 T cell receptor beta chains sequenced from a single sample in a study of T-cell reconstitution after alpha-beta-depleted transplantation in children. Preparation of the TCRbeta library was carried out with unique molecular identifiers. One entry per CDR3 protein results from TCRdb running MiXCR on the PCR reads. The sample includes almost 400,000 distinct CDR3 sequences, 20% of them seen just once. The sample here was PBMCs from the stem cell graft donor, taken from the stem cell graft. The receptors stem from a human donor who donated a stem cell graft to a child with acute myeloid leukemia.

In this sample, this clonotype turned up a few times. The chain uses TRBV7-9 and TRBJ1-1; 8 nucleotides line up with TRBD1. Trimming at V came to 3 bases and at J to 2 bases, leaving 5 bases not matched to a gene. The germline gives CDR1 SEHNR, CDR2 FQNEAQ (reference sequence). The CDR3 covers 15 residues. CDR3 in amino acids: CASSFMTGVNTEAFF. Here the CDR3 DNA reads TGTGCCAGCAGCTTCATGACAGGGGTAAACACTGAAGCTTTCTTT.

This clonotype has a handful of counts. The chain is built from TRBV19 and TRBJ2-1; 10 bases agree with TRBD2. The CDR3 has 15 residues. The junction had 8 bases not matched to a gene; V was cut back by 5 bases and J by 7 bases. CDR1 and CDR2 (germline): LNHDA, SQIVND (reference sequence). The CDR3: CASSPRGSGRNEQFF. In nucleotides, the CDR3 is TGTGCCAGTAGTCCCCGGGGTAGCGGGAGGAATGAGCAGTTCTTC.

The J gene is TRBJ1-6, the V gene TRBV15; the D is unclear. CDR1 and CDR2 (germline): LNHNV, YYDKDF (reference sequence). The CDR3 sequence is 14 residues long. Between the trimmed V and J ends, which lost 6 bases and 7 bases, there was a span of 13 bases. The CDR3 nucleotides read TGTGCCACCAGTATCCGGGTCCTAAATTCACCCCTCCACTTT. This codes for CATSIRVLNSPLHF.

The J gene is TRBJ2-7, the V gene TRBV7-9; D might be TRBD1 (5 bases). This CDR3 has 15 residues. Trimming cost V 1 base and J 6 bases, with 16 bases left between them. The germline V gene encodes CDR1 SEHNR and CDR2 FQNEAQ (reference sequence). The CDR3 bases are TGTGCCAGCAGCTTAGATGGGGCAGGGAAAGGCGAGCAGTACTTC. Its translation is CASSLDGAGKGEQYF.

CDR3 sequence reads: CSARSGAALNEQFF. The DNA for the CDR3 is TGCAGTGCTAGGTCGGGAGCGGCCCTCAATGAGCAGTTCTTC. This chain links TRBV20-1 with TRBJ2-1; the D gene is possibly TRBD2 (6 bases). V dropped 3 bases and J dropped 6 bases, with 15 bases sitting between them. The germline gives CDR1 DFQATT, CDR2 SNEGSKA (reference sequence). The CDR3 consists of 14 residues.

This clonotype has only a few counts. The CDR3 reads CASSPRTGPSGGEQFF. The CDR3 DNA reads as TGTGCCAGCAGTCCTAGAACCGGGCCATCAGGGGGGGAGCAGTTCTTC. The gene calls are TRBV11-2 and TRBJ2-1; maybe TRBD1 (7 bases). The V end was cut by 6 bases, the J end by 10 bases, with 25 bases between. The germline V gene has CDR1 SGHAT and CDR2 FQNNGV. This CDR3 is built from 16 residues.

This clonotype was seen a few times. The chain recombines TRBV7-2 with TRBJ2-3, with D hard to call. V dropped 4 bases and J dropped 4 bases, with 9 bases sitting between them. This CDR3 has 13 residues. Germline loops: CDR1 SGHTA, CDR2 FQGNSA. The CDR3 bases are TGTGCCAGCAGCTACCGTCGAGCAGATACGCAGTATTTT. Translated, it gives CASSYRRADTQYF.

This clonotype showed up just a few times. This chain links TRBV25-1 with TRBJ2-7; either TRBD1 or TRBD2 may fit D (5 bases each). This CDR3 has 14 residues. V was pared by 6 bases and J by 3 bases, with 15 bases between. CDR1 and CDR2 (germline): MGHDK, SYGVNS. The CDR3 nucleotides are TGTGCCAGCAGAGAAACCGGGGCTTACTACGAGCAGTACTTC. As protein: CASRETGAYYEQYF.

This clonotype was counted ten times or more. Its ends do not fully match the called genes, so a read error is possible. The genes are TRBV5-1 and TRBJ2-2, with D hard to call. The CDR3 contains 12 residues. In germline, CDR1 is SGHRS, CDR2 YFSETQ. The chain's CDR3 is CASSLATGELFF. The CDR3 coding sequence is TGTGCCAGCAGTCTCGCCACCGGGGAGCTGTTTTTT.

The chain couples TRBV5-1 to TRBJ1-5; 9 positions agree with TRBD1. Germline CDR1 and CDR2: SGHRS and YFSETQ. The CDR3 contains 16 residues. With V trimmed by 4 bases and J by 1 base, 6 bases remained unmatched. The CDR3 spells CASSPGQGMSNQPQHF. In nucleotides, the CDR3 is TGCGCCAGCAGCCCGGGACAGGGAATGAGCAATCAGCCCCAGCATTTT. Variable domain in full (rest from reference TRBV5-1 and TRBJ1-5): KAGVTQTPRYLIKTRGQQVTLSCSPISGHRSVSWYQQTPGQGLQFLFEYFSETQRNKGNFPGRFSGRQFSNSRSEMNVSTLELGDSALYLCASSPGQGMSNQPQHFGDGTRLSIL.

This clonotype was observed many times. The rearrangement uses TRBV6-5 and TRBJ2-1; 13 nucleotides agree with TRBD2. Trimming removed 0 bases from V and 5 bases from J; junction bases left unmatched: 4. The CDR3 totals 17 residues. CDR1 MNHEY and CDR2 SVGAGI come from the germline V gene. DNA for the CDR3: TGTGCCAGCAGTTACTCGAAAGGACTAGCGGGAGACAATGAGCAGTTCTTC. Its protein product is CASSYSKGLAGDNEQFF.

Many counts were recorded for this clonotype. The CDR3 nucleotides are TGTGCCAGCATAACCCCCAGGGATGAAGCTTTCTTT. Its protein product is CASITPRDEAFF. The chain carries TRBV28 and TRBJ1-1; D might be TRBD1 (5 bases). Trimming pared 7 bases from V and 7 bases from J, leaving 13 bases between. Germline V gives CDR1 MDHEN, CDR2 SYDVKM. CDR3 length equals 12 residues.

This clonotype came up many times. V gene TRBV20-1 combines with J gene TRBJ2-3; D gene uncertain. The germline gives CDR1 DFQATT, CDR2 SNEGSKA (reference sequence). There are 12 residues in the CDR3. The V end lost 5 bases, the J end lost 6 bases, and 12 bases lay between the germline ends. The CDR3 DNA follows: TGCAGTGCTTTAGCAACTGGGGATACGCAGTATTTT. Residues: CSALATGDTQYF.

This clonotype was detected only a few times. This chain links TRBV30 with TRBJ2-7; maybe TRBD2 (6 bases). V lost 0 bases and J 4 bases, leaving 13 bases between the germline ends. Germline V gene data show CDR1 as GTSNPN and CDR2 as SVGIG (reference sequence). CDR3 length equals 14 residues. The CDR3 DNA follows: TGTGCCTGGAGTGTACTTGGGAGGCCATACGAGCAGTACTTC. Encoded protein: CAWSVLGRPYEQYF. The full variable domain, with the rest looked up from reference TRBV30 and TRBJ2-7, is SQTIHQWPATLVQPVGSPLSLECTVEGTSNPNLYWYRQAAGRGLQLLFYSVGIGQISSEVPQNLSASRPQDRQFILSSKKLLLSDSGFYLCAWSVLGRPYEQYFGPGTRLTVT.

This clonotype was detected only a few times. The chain has TRBV12-3 or TRBV12-4 and TRBJ2-1; D might be TRBD1 (6 bases). V was cut by 7 bases and J by 4 bases, with 11 bases left in between. This CDR3 spans 13 amino acids. The CDR3 DNA reads as TGTGCCAGCACCACCAGGGGTTACAATGAGCAGTTCTTC. Amino acid sequence: CASTTRGYNEQFF.

The V and J genes are TRBV6-1 and TRBJ2-3; D is unclear. Germline values: CDR1 MNHNS, CDR2 SASEGT. Trimming took 0 bases from V and 5 from J, leaving 9 bases between them. The CDR3 is made up of 14 amino acids. The CDR3: CASSEAIIGDTQYF. CDR3 sequence (DNA): TGTGCCAGCAGTGAAGCGATCATAGGAGATACGCAGTATTTT.

The table lists this clonotype with a few counts. V gene TRBV7-9 combines with J gene TRBJ2-1; D remains unclear. The CDR3 is made up of 17 amino acids. The V gene's germline CDR1 is SEHNR and CDR2 FQNEAQ (reference sequence). The ends were cut back, 5 bases at V and 8 bases at J, with 25 bases in the middle. This chain's CDR3 is CASSKLTTRAAWHEQFF. The CDR3 DNA is TGTGCCAGCAGCAAACTAACAACACGGGCAGCCTGGCATGAGCAGTTCTTC.

There are many counts of this clonotype. The chain recombines TRBV30 with TRBJ2-7; no reliable D call. V lost 3 bases to trimming and J lost 3 bases, with 12 bases between them. The CDR3 runs 13 residues. Germline V gene sequence: CDR1 GTSNPN, CDR2 SVGIG (reference sequence). The DNA for the CDR3 is TGTGCCTGGAGCCCAACGGTCAACTACGAGCAGTACTTC. Its protein is CAWSPTVNYEQYF.

At least ten counts were recorded for this clonotype. The chain is built from TRBV4-1 and TRBJ2-1, with D hard to call. Germline lookup yields CDR1 MGHRA and CDR2 YSYEKL. V lost 1 base and J 6 bases, leaving 7 bases between the germline ends. The length of the CDR3 is 13 residues. The CDR3 coding sequence is TGCGCCAGCAGCCAAGTTGCTGGCAATGAGCAGTTCTTC. Translated: CASSQVAGNEQFF.

The chain joins TRBV2 to TRBJ2-7, with D possibly matching TRBD2 (6 bases). V lost 0 bases and J lost 5, with 14 bases in between. This CDR3 has 15 amino acids. CDR1 and CDR2 (germline): SNHLY, FYNNEI. In DNA, the CDR3 is TGTGCCAGCAGTGAAGCTCCAGCGGGTAGAAACGAGCAGTACTTC. Translation gives CASSEAPAGRNEQYF. The variable domain in full, with the rest retrieved from reference TRBV2 and TRBJ2-7, is EPEVTQTPSHQVTQMGQEVILRCVPISNHLYFYWYRQILGQKVEFLVSFYNNEISEKSEIFDDQFSVERPDGSNFTLKIRSTKLEDSAMYFCASSEAPAGRNEQYFGPGTRLTVT.

The table lists this clonotype with a few counts. The gene calls are TRBV6-5 and TRBJ1-6, with no clear D. V was shortened by 2 bases and J by 9 bases, with 11 bases between the two germline ends. CDR3 length: 14 residues. Germline V gene data show CDR1 as MNHEY and CDR2 as SVGAGI. The CDR3 region has the DNA TGTGCCAGCAGTTACAACCCACTCGGTTCACCCCTCCACTTT. It specifies CASSYNPLGSPLHF.

The J gene is TRBJ2-1, the V gene TRBV30, with a possible D match to TRBD2 (5 bases). CDR1 is GTSNPN, CDR2 SVGIG, per germline (reference sequence). The CDR3 covers 13 residues. The CDR3 DNA reads as TGTGCTATGGAGGAGCGCCGAGACAATGAGCAGTTCTTC. It specifies CAMEERRDNEQFF.

This clonotype appeared many times. The chain carries TRBV12-3 or TRBV12-4 and TRBJ1-5, with D tentatively TRBD1 (5 bases). Trimming took off 1 base at V and 7 bases at J, with 11 bases between the two ends. The CDR3 consists of 14 residues. Written as DNA, the CDR3 is TGTGCCAGCAGTTTAGACGGAAGGGGACAGCCCCAGCATTTT. This gives the protein CASSLDGRGQPQHF.

This clonotype showed up just a few times. The V call is TRBV7-2, the J call TRBJ2-3; 12 bases agree with TRBD2. V shed 5 bases, J shed 6 bases, and the junction held 6 bases outside the gene matches. CDR3 length equals 15 residues. Germline CDR1 reads SGHTA; CDR2 reads FQGNSA. The CDR3 protein is CASSALAGGPDTQYF. The CDR3 DNA follows: TGTGCCAGCAGCGCTCTAGCGGGAGGGCCTGATACGCAGTATTTT.